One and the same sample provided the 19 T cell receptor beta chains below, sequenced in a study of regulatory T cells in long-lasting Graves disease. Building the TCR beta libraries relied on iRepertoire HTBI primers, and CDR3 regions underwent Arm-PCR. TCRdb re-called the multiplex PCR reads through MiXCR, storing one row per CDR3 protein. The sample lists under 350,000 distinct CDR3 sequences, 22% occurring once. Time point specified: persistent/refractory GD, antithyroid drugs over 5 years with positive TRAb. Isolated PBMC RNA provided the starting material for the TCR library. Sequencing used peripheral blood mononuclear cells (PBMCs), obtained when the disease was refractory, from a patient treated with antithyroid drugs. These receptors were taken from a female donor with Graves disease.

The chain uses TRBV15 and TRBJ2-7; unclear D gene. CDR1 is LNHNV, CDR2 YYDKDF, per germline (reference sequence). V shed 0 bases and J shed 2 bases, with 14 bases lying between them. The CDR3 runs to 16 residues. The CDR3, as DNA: TGTGCCACCAGCAGAGATCGCGTGGCGGCGACCTACGAGCAGTACTTC. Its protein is CATSRDRVAATYEQYF.

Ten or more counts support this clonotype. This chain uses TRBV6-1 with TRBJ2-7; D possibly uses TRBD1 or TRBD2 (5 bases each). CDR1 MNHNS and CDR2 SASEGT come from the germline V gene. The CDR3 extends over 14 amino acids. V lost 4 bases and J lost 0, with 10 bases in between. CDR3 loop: CASSAGRSSYEQYF. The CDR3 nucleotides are TGTGCCAGCAGTGCGGGACGGAGCTCCTACGAGCAGTACTTC.

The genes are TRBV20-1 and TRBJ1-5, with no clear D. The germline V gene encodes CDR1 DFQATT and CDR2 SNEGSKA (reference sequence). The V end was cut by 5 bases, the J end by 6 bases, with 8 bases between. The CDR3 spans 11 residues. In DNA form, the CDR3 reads TGCAGTGCTGGGGATTCTCAGCCCCAGCATTTT. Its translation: CSAGDSQPQHF.

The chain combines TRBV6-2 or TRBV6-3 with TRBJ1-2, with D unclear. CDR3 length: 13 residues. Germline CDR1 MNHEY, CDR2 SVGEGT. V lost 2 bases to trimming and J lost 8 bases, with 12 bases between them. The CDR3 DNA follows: TGTGCCAGCAGTTACGGGGAGGAGGAAGGCTACACCTTC. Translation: CASSYGEEEGYTF.

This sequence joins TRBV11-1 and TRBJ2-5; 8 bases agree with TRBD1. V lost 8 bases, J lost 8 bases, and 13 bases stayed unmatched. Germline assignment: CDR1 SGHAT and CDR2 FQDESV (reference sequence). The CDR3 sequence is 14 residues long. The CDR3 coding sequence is TGTGCCAGCGGACCCGACAGGGGAATTCCTACCCAGTACTTC. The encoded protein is CASGPDRGIPTQYF.

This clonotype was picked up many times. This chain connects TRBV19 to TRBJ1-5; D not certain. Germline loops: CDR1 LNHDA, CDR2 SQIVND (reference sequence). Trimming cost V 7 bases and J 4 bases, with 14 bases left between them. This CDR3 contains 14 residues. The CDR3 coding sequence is TGTGCCAGTATCCAGACGCGCGGGAATCAGCCCCAGCATTTT. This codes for CASIQTRGNQPQHF.

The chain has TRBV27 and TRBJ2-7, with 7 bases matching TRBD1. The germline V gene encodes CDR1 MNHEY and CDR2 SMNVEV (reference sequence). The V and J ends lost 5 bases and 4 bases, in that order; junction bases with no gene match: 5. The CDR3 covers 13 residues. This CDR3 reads CASSPNRGYEQYF. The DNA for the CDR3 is TGTGCCAGCAGTCCCAACAGGGGTTACGAGCAGTACTTC.

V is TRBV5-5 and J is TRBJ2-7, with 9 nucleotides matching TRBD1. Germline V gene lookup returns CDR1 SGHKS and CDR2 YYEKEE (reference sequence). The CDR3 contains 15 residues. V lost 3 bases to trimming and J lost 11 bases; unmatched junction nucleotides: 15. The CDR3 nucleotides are TGTGCCAGCAGCTATGCCGGGACAGGGATAAATACGGAGTACTTC. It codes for CASSYAGTGINTEYF.

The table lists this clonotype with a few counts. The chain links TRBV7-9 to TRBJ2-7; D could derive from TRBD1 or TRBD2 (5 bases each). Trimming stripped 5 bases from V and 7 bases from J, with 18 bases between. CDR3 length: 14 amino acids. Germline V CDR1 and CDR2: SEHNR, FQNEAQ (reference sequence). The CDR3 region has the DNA TGTGCCAGCAGCCGAGGGGCGGGCCCCGGGGAGCAGTACTTC. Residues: CASSRGAGPGEQYF.

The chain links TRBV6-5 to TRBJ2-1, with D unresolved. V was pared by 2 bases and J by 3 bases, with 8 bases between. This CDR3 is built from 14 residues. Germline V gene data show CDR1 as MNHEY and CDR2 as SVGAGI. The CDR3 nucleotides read TGTGCCAGCAGTTACAGAGTTGGCTACAATGAGCAGTTCTTC. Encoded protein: CASSYRVGYNEQFF.

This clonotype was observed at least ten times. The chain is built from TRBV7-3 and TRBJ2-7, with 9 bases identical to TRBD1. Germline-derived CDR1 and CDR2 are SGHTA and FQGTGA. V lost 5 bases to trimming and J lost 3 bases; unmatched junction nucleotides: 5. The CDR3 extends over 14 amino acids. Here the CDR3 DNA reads TGTGCCAGCAGCCCCATGGGACAGGGCTACGAGCAGTACTTC. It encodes CASSPMGQGYEQYF. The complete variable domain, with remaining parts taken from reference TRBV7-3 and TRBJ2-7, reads GAGVSQTPSNKVTEKGKYVELRCDPISGHTALYWYRQSLGQGPEFLIYFQGTGAADDSGLPNDRFFAVRPEGSVSTLKIQRTERGDSAVYLCASSPMGQGYEQYFGPGTRLTVT.

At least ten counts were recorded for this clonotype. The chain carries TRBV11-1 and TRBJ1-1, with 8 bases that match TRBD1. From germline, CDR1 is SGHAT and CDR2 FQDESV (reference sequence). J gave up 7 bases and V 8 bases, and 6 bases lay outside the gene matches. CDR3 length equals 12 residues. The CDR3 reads CASRDRHSEAFF. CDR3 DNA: TGTGCCAGCCGGGACAGGCATAGTGAAGCTTTCTTT.

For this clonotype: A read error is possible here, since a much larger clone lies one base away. The CDR3 DNA reads TGTGCCAGCAGTCCCAGCGGGGGTTTGCAGACCCAGTACTTC. Translation gives CASSPSGGLQTQYF. The chain employs TRBV6-1 and TRBJ2-5; 8 bases are shared with TRBD2. The CDR3 covers 14 residues. Trimming took 5 bases from V and 6 from J; bases not matched to a gene: 8. The germline V gene has CDR1 MNHNS and CDR2 SASEGT.

The chain's CDR3 is CSARVFASQETQYF. Written as DNA, the CDR3 is TGCAGTGCTAGAGTTTTCGCAAGCCAAGAGACCCAGTACTTC. The chain couples TRBV20-1 to TRBJ2-5; no clear D. Germline V CDR1 and CDR2: DFQATT, SNEGSKA (reference sequence). The V end lost 1 base, the J end lost 1 base, and 10 bases lay between the germline ends. CDR3 length equals 14 residues.

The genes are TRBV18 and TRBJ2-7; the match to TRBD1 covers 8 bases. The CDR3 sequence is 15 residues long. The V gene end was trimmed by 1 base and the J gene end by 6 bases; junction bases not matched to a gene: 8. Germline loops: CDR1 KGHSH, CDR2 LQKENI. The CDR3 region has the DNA TGTGCCAGCTCACCACTCCCAACCACAGGGGGCGAGCAGTACTTC. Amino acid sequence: CASSPLPTTGGEQYF.

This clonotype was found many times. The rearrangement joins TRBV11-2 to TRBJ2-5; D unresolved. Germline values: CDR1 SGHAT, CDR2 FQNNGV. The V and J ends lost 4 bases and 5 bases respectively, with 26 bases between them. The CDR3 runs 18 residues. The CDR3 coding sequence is TGTGCCAGCAGCTCCCGGAGAAGCAACGGACCCGAGAGGGAGACCCAGTACTTC. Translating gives CASSSRRSNGPERETQYF.

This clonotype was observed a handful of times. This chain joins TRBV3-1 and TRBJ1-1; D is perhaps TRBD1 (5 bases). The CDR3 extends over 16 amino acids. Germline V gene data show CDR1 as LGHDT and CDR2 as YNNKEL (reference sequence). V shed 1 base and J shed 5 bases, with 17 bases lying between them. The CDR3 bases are TGTGCCAGCAGCCAAGGTGAACAGGCCTGGCGGACTGAAGCTTTCTTT. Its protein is CASSQGEQAWRTEAFF.

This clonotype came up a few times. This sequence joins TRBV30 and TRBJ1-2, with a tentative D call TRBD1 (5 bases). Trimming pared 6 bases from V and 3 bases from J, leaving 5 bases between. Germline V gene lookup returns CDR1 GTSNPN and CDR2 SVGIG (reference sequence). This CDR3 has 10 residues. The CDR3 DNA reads TGTGCCTGCAGGGACTATGGCTACACCTTC. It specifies CACRDYGYTF.

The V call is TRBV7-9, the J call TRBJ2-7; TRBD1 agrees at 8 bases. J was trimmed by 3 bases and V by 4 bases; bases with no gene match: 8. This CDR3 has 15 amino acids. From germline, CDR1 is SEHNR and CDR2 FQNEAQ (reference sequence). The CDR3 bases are TGTGCCAGCAGCTACTCCGGGACAGGATACTACGAGCAGTACTTC. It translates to CASSYSGTGYYEQYF.